This T cell receptor (beta chain) was recovered during a study of blood T cell repertoires in COVID-19. Study-level background: The United States, Italy and Spain supplied acute and convalescent COVID-19 samples.

Germline-derived CDR1 and CDR2 are MRHNA and SNTAGT. The CDR3 has 15 amino acids. Trimming took off 5 bases at V and 0 bases at J, with 12 bases between the two ends. Sequencing was performed with immunoSEQ multiplex PCR; in TCRdb, only in-frame clones are kept and a portion is missing. Among around 190,000 clones, roughly 86% were seen once, and the ten largest hold over 9%. V gene TRBV6-4 combines with J gene TRBJ2-3; tentative D call: TRBD1 (5 bases). The sequence came from a man younger than 30 with acute COVID-19. The sample was PBMCs or T cells enriched from blood (not recorded which). The CDR3 spells CASSTGRGSTDTQYF. The DNA of the CDR3 is TGTGCCAGCAGTACAGGTCGAGGCAGCACAGATACGCAGTATTTT.